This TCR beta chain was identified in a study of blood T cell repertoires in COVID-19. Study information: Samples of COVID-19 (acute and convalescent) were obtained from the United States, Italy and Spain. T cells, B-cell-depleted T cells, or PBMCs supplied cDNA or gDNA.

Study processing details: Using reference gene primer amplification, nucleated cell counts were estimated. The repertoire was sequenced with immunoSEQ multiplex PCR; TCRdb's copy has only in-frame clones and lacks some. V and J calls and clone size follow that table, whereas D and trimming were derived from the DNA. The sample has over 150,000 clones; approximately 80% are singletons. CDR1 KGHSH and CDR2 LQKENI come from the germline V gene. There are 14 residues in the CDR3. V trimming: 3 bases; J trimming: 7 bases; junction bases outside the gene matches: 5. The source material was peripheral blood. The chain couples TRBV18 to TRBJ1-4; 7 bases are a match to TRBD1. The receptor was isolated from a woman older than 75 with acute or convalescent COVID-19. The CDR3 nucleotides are TGTGCCAGCTCACCTGAGGCAGGGGGTGAAAAACTGTTTTTT. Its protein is CASSPEAGGEKLFF. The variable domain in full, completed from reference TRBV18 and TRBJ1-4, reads NAGVMQNPRHLVRRRGQEARLRCSPMKGHSHVYWYRQLPEEGLKFMVYLQKENIIDESGMPKERFSAEFPKEGPSILRIQQVVRGDSAAYFCASSPEAGGEKLFFGSGTQLSVL.